A single T cell receptor (beta chain) is shown here with its context. Its target is unknown. Repertoires were generated with immunoSEQ multiplex PCR, while TCRdb's copy carries only in-frame clones and drops some. This sample yields 90,000 to 150,000 clones, of which 91% are seen a single time; about 5.2% belongs to the top ten. The ends lost 5 bases at V and 4 bases at J; junction bases unmatched: 9. The germline V gene has CDR1 MRHNA and CDR2 SNTAGT. The CDR3 has 15 residues. The data stem from a study of T cell responses to AZD1222 COVID-19 vaccine. Study in general: Pooled samples include second doses given at about 4 or 12 weeks. Study-wide findings and caveats: Nearly half of unique spike-specific TCRs reportedly avoided B.1.351 and B.1.1.7 mutated regions. Repertoires were obtained solely post-peak T cell response. Most donors were white British and more were female, and clonal diversity was possibly underestimated.

The material sequenced was peripheral blood, taken on day 0 of AZD1222 vaccination. The chain is built from TRBV6-4 and TRBJ2-5, with 8 positions matching TRBD1. This TCR came from an adult in good health. CDR3 sequence (DNA): TGTGCCAGCAGTAGAGAGGCAGGGGGCGCAGAGACCCAGTACTTC. Amino acids: CASSREAGGAETQYF.